This paragraph reports one T cell receptor beta chain. Profiling relied on immunoSEQ multiplex PCR, and the TCRdb table lists in-frame clones only, not all of them. This sample carries about 49,000 clones, about 87% of them seen once, and the ten largest clones take less than 2.5%. This CDR3 has 15 residues. Germline values: CDR1 SGHVS, CDR2 FQNEAQ. V was clipped by 4 bases and J by 5 bases; unmatched bases: 6. This sample was included in a study of blood T cell repertoires in COVID-19. Sequenced: peripheral blood. V gene TRBV7-8 combines with J gene TRBJ1-4; 8 positions agree with TRBD1. The receptor's source is a woman older than 75 with COVID-19, enrolled during active disease. This chain's CDR3 is CASSSRDRINEKLFF. DNA for the CDR3: TGTGCCAGCAGCTCCAGGGACAGGATAAATGAAAAACTGTTTTTT.